This T cell receptor beta chain was identified during a study of T-cell reconstitution after alpha-beta-depleted transplantation in children. Unique molecular identifiers were incorporated when the TCRbeta library was constructed. MiXCR was run by TCRdb on the PCR reads, yielding one entry per CDR3 protein. Of around 580,000 distinct CDR3 sequences listed, under 25% are singletons. This clonotype was detected a few times. Its target is unknown. Study-wide points: Once a year had passed after transplant, T-cell counts and diversity came mostly from newly produced T cells. Alpha-beta T cells about two months after transplant reportedly derived from several hundred expanded graft clones. Certain patients had high TCRbeta diversity at day 60, and it came from recipient T cells and thymic progenitors that survived.

This CDR3 has 14 residues. Trimming cost V 4 bases and J 2 bases, with 9 bases left between them. Germline CDR1 reads SGHTA; CDR2 reads FQGNSA. The specimen comprised PBMCs, mostly from graft donor cells, sampled 360 days after TCRalphabeta/CD19-depleted stem cell transplant. V gene TRBV7-2 combines with J gene TRBJ1-5, with D possibly TRBD1 on 6 matching bases. The receptor's source is a boy under two years old who had a stem cell transplant for acute myeloid leukemia, so the T cells may come from the graft donor. The CDR3 nucleotides are TGTGCCAGCAGCTGGACAGAAGGCAATCAGCCCCAGCATTTT. This translates into CASSWTEGNQPQHF.